Shown below are 25 T cell receptor beta chains from a single sample sequenced in a study of control samples from healthy donors and cancer patients. Measured with immunoSEQ multiplex PCR; TCRdb has only the in-frame clones, and not every one. The data show over 85,000 clones, with about 81% seen just once and about 35% held by the top ten. Sequencing was performed on PBMCs. The receptor set was obtained from a man between 70 and 80 years old with lung cancer.

The V and J genes are TRBV7-3 and TRBJ2-3, with D hard to call. Looked up from germline, CDR1 is SGHTA and CDR2 is FQGTGA. The ends were cut back, 1 base at V and 4 bases at J, with 6 bases in the middle. The CDR3 contains 13 residues. The CDR3 DNA is TGTGCCAGCAGCTTAAACCCGCCAGATACGCAGTATTTT. Translated: CASSLNPPDTQYF.

This rearrangement joins TRBV29-1 to TRBJ1-2; D not certain. The CDR3 length is 12 residues. V gave up 3 bases and J gave up 7 bases, with 12 bases separating them. Germline assignment: CDR1 SQVTM and CDR2 ANQGSEA. The CDR3 region has the DNA TGCAGCGTTGATCTAAGACTAGGTGGCTACACCTTC. Protein sequence: CSVDLRLGGYTF.

This rearrangement joins TRBV3-1 (or the pseudogene TRBV3-2) to TRBJ2-4; tentative D call: TRBD2 (7 bases). From germline, CDR1 is LGHDT and CDR2 YNNKEL (reference sequence). This CDR3 contains 14 residues. Trimming took 3 bases from V and 8 from J, leaving 14 bases between them. In DNA, the CDR3 is TGTGCCAGCAGCCAGAGGGGGGGTAATGACATTCAGTACTTC. Translated: CASSQRGGNDIQYF.

The V call is TRBV6-5, the J call TRBJ2-1, with 13 bases fitting TRBD2. The germline CDR1 and CDR2 sequences are MNHEY and SVGAGI. Trimming removed 5 bases from V and 10 bases from J; junction bases left unmatched: 8. This CDR3 contains 15 residues. Here the CDR3 reads CASSQLAGGPSEQFF. Written as DNA, the CDR3 is TGTGCCAGCAGTCAACTAGCGGGGGGGCCATCGGAGCAGTTCTTC.

This clone came up a few times. CDR3 nucleotide sequence: TGTGCCAGCAGCTCGACCGGGGGATTTAGTTCACCCCTCCACTTT. This codes for CASSSTGGFSSPLHF. This sequence joins TRBV7-6 and TRBJ1-6, with D possibly being TRBD1 (5 bases). The CDR3 length is 15 residues. Germline CDR1 is SGHVS and CDR2 is FNYEAQ. The V gene lost 4 bases and the J gene lost 9 bases, with 16 bases spanning the gap. The variable domain in full, with the rest retrieved from reference TRBV7-6 and TRBJ1-6, is GAGVSQSPRYKVTKRGQDVALRCDPISGHVSLYWYRQALGQGPEFLTYFNYEAQQDKSGLPNDRFSAERPEGSISTLTIQRTEQRDSAMYRCASSSTGGFSSPLHFGNGTRLTVT.

This clone was counted ten times or more. The rearrangement joins TRBV19 to TRBJ1-1; no clear D gene. The CDR3 sequence is 14 residues long. Trimming removed 2 bases from V and 3 bases from J, with 10 bases in between. The V gene's germline CDR1 is LNHDA and CDR2 SQIVND (reference sequence). CDR3 protein: CASSILPGHTEAFF. Here the CDR3 DNA reads TGTGCCAGTAGTATATTGCCAGGCCACACTGAAGCTTTCTTT.

The rearrangement links TRBV19 to TRBJ1-5, with a tentative D call TRBD1 (5 bases). Germline V lookup: CDR1 LNHDA, CDR2 SQIVND (reference sequence). The CDR3 loop spans 14 amino acids. V lost 3 bases to trimming and J lost 7 bases, with 13 bases between them. The CDR3 protein is CASSISAGRQPQHF. The DNA of the CDR3 is TGTGCCAGTAGTATCTCGGCAGGGAGGCAGCCCCAGCATTTT.

This clone was found a few times. This chain connects TRBV7-9 to TRBJ2-6; the D gene could be TRBD1 or TRBD2 (5 bases each). Germline lookup yields CDR1 SEHNR and CDR2 FQNEAQ (reference sequence). V was clipped by 6 bases and J by 1 base, with 19 bases between them. The CDR3 sequence is 18 residues long. The CDR3 here is CASSPQGAVGSGANVLTF. CDR3 sequence (DNA): TGTGCCAGCAGTCCCCAGGGAGCAGTGGGATCTGGGGCCAACGTCCTGACTTTC. Variable domain in full (rest from reference TRBV7-9 and TRBJ2-6): DTGVSQNPRHKITKRGQNVTFRCDPISEHNRLYWYRQTLGQGPEFLTYFQNEAQLEKSRLLSDRFSAERPKGSFSTLEIQRTEQGDSAMYLCASSPQGAVGSGANVLTFGAGSRLTVL.

This chain uses TRBV30 with TRBJ1-3; no clear D. Deletions cut 3 bases from V and 0 bases from J, with 15 bases between. The CDR3 totals 16 residues. Germline V gene sequence: CDR1 GTSNPN, CDR2 SVGIG (reference sequence). CDR3 residues: CAWSARPRTSGNTIYF. The CDR3 region has the DNA TGTGCCTGGAGCGCAAGGCCCAGAACCTCTGGAAACACCATATATTTT.

V and J are TRBV7-9 and TRBJ1-2, with 7 bases identical to TRBD1. Germline-derived CDR1 and CDR2 are SEHNR and FQNEAQ (reference sequence). V was clipped by 1 base and J by 2 bases; unmatched bases: 4. CDR3 size: 15 residues. CDR3 in DNA: TGTGCCAGCAGCTTAGAAGGGACAGTGAACTATGGCTACACCTTC. Residues: CASSLEGTVNYGYTF.

The chain's CDR3 is CASSPGQGGNEKLFF. In nucleotides, the CDR3 is TGTGCCAGCAGCCCAGGACAGGGGGGAAATGAAAAACTGTTTTTT. The V call is TRBV7-9, the J call TRBJ1-4, with TRBD1 identical over 10 bases. Germline values: CDR1 SEHNR, CDR2 FQNEAQ (reference sequence). J was trimmed by 5 bases and V by 5 bases; bases with no gene match: 5. There are 15 residues in the CDR3. Full variable domain (outside the CDR3, taken from reference TRBV7-9 and TRBJ1-4): DTGVSQNPRHKITKRGQNVTFRCDPISEHNRLYWYRQTLGQGPEFLTYFQNEAQLEKSRLLSDRFSAERPKGSFSTLEIQRTEQGDSAMYLCASSPGQGGNEKLFFGSGTQLSVL.

CDR3 sequence (DNA): TGTGCCAGCAGGGCCGGGGGGGCAGGTAATGAAAAACTGTTTTTT. Its protein product is CASRAGGAGNEKLFF. The genes are TRBV6-6 and TRBJ1-4, with D possibly being TRBD1 (6 bases). With 6 bases removed from V and 4 bases from J, the gap between germline ends came to 15 bases. CDR1 and CDR2 from the germline V gene are MNHNY and SVGAGI (reference sequence). The CDR3 sequence is 15 residues long.

The CDR3 loop reads CASSQDGTNTEAFF. For the CDR3, the DNA is TGCGCCAGCAGCCAAGATGGGACTAACACTGAAGCTTTCTTT. This chain links TRBV4-3 with TRBJ1-1, with TRBD1 as a possible D gene (5 bases). The CDR3 totals 14 residues. Trimming stripped 0 bases from V and 2 bases from J, with 7 bases between. Germline CDR1 LGHNA, CDR2 YSLEER.

This clone has only a few counts. The chain couples TRBV14 to TRBJ2-7, with a weak D call TRBD2 (5 bases). V lost 0 bases to trimming and J lost 5 bases, with 14 bases between them. There are 15 residues in the CDR3. CDR1 and CDR2 (germline): SGHDN, FVKESK. In nucleotides, the CDR3 is TGTGCCAGCAGCCAAGAATTAGGGAGTCGCGACGAGCAGTACTTC. Translation: CASSQELGSRDEQYF.

This clone was picked up a small number of times. This chain connects TRBV12-3 or TRBV12-4 to TRBJ1-5, with D unresolved. This CDR3 comprises 12 residues. Trimming shortened V by 5 bases and J by 3 bases, and 5 bases separated the two germline ends. The DNA for the CDR3 is TGTGCCAGCAGTCCCTTCAATCAGCCCCAGCATTTT. Amino acid sequence: CASSPFNQPQHF.

The CDR3 DNA is TGTGCCAGCAGCCCCAACAGGGGATGGACCGGGGAGCTGTTTTTT. Translated: CASSPNRGWTGELFF. The chain links TRBV6-6 to TRBJ2-2, with TRBD1 matching 7 bases. This CDR3 contains 15 residues. The germline CDR1 and CDR2 sequences are MNHNY and SVGAGI (reference sequence). Trimming at V came to 6 bases and at J to 5 bases, leaving 9 bases not matched to a gene.

For this clone: Other DNA sequences of this sample code for an identical CDR3. V and J are TRBV18 and TRBJ2-1; D is uncertain. The CDR3 consists of 11 residues. Germline V CDR1 and CDR2: KGHSH, LQKENI. The V gene lost 3 bases and the J gene lost 5 bases, with 2 bases spanning the gap. In DNA, the CDR3 is TGTGCCAGCTCACCTGACAATGAGCAGTTCTTC. Translated, it gives CASSPDNEQFF.

The rearrangement uses TRBV5-1 and TRBJ2-4; maybe TRBD2 (6 bases). CDR1 is SGHRS and CDR2 is YFSETQ in the germline V gene. The CDR3 has 17 amino acids. V lost 4 bases, J lost 5 bases, and 22 bases lay in between. The CDR3 DNA reads as TGCGCCAGCAGCCCCGGGGGAAAGCAGTTGCCGGAAAACATTCAGTACTTC. Protein: CASSPGGKQLPENIQYF.

The chain has TRBV6-2 or TRBV6-3 and TRBJ1-5; maybe TRBD1 (5 bases). V dropped 3 bases and J dropped 2 bases, with 11 bases sitting between them. The CDR3 spans 15 residues. Germline V gives CDR1 MNHEY, CDR2 SVGEGT. This CDR3 reads CASSYPQGGNQPQHF. The DNA of the CDR3 is TGTGCCAGCAGTTATCCCCAGGGTGGCAATCAGCCCCAGCATTTT.

The CDR3 region is CASRGTGEAGELFF. CDR3 nucleotide sequence: TGTGCCAGTAGAGGGACAGGGGAGGCCGGGGAGCTGTTTTTT. J is TRBJ2-2 and V is TRBV19; TRBD1 aligns across 10 bases. CDR3 size: 14 residues. Germline V CDR1 and CDR2: LNHDA, SQIVND (reference sequence). Unmatched junction bases numbered 4, after V lost 6 bases and J lost 6 bases.

The chain couples TRBV3-1 (or the pseudogene TRBV3-2) to TRBJ2-7; D gene uncertain. The CDR3 is 12 residues long. Germline V gene lookup returns CDR1 LGHDT and CDR2 YNNKEL (reference sequence). Deletions cut 1 base from V and 4 bases from J, with 5 bases between. The CDR3 DNA is TGTGCCAGCAGCCAAGTCTCGTACGAGCAGTACTTC. Translated, it gives CASSQVSYEQYF.

The rearrangement links TRBV28 to TRBJ2-7; possible D gene TRBD1, 5 bases. The V end lost 2 bases, the J end lost 0 bases, and 14 bases lay between the germline ends. The CDR3 runs to 16 residues. Germline-derived CDR1 and CDR2 are MDHEN and SYDVKM. The CDR3 sequence: CASSLRLDSLSYEQYF. The CDR3 DNA reads as TGTGCCAGCAGTTTACGCCTTGACAGCCTCTCCTACGAGCAGTACTTC. Together with reference TRBV28 and TRBJ2-7, the CDR3 gives the full variable domain: DVKVTQSSRYLVKRTGEKVFLECVQDMDHENMFWYRQDPGLGLRLIYFSYDVKMKEKGDIPEGYSVSREKKERFSLILESASTNQTSMYLCASSLRLDSLSYEQYFGPGTRLTVT.

The gene calls are TRBV30 and TRBJ2-7; 7 bases agree with TRBD1. The CDR3 consists of 16 residues. With 2 bases clipped from V and 4 bases from J, the junction kept 14 bases outside the gene matches. Germline CDR1 and CDR2: GTSNPN and SVGIG (reference sequence). CDR3 region: CAWSSDTGAGPYEQYF. In nucleotides, the CDR3 is TGTGCCTGGAGTTCAGATACAGGGGCTGGGCCATACGAGCAGTACTTC.

This clone was found a few times. The chain carries TRBV10-3 and TRBJ1-3; 8 bases align to TRBD1. The CDR3 runs 14 residues. The junction had 1 base not matched to a gene; V was cut back by 2 bases and J by 4 bases. Germline V lookup: CDR1 ENHRY, CDR2 SYGVKD. The CDR3 DNA is TGTGCCATCAGTGAGCGGGACAGGGGAAACACCATATATTTT. Translating gives CAISERDRGNTIYF.

V and J are TRBV30 and TRBJ1-1, with 12 bases identical to TRBD1. After removal of 0 bases from V and 8 bases from J, the junction contained 13 bases not matched to a gene. This CDR3 comprises 17 residues. The germline CDR1 and CDR2 sequences are GTSNPN and SVGIG (reference sequence). In nucleotides, the CDR3 is TGTGCCTGGAGTGTCCGAGGGACAGGGGGCCAGCGGACCGAAGCTTTCTTT. Its translation is CAWSVRGTGGQRTEAFF.